The source of this TCR beta chain is a study of blood T cell repertoires in COVID-19. As for the study in general: The cDNA or gDNA used as material had been derived from T cells, B-cell-depleted T cells, or PBMCs.

Profiling relied on immunoSEQ multiplex PCR, and the TCRdb table lists in-frame clones only, not all of them. The sample consists of under 300,000 clones, roughly four fifths of them appearing once. Germline assignment: CDR1 SNHLY and CDR2 FYNNEI. The CDR3 totals 14 residues. After removal of 7 bases from V and 7 bases from J, the junction contained 9 bases not matched to a gene. The chain joins TRBV2 to TRBJ1-5; 8 nucleotides line up with TRBD1. The clonotype was recovered from a woman aged 80 or over with acute or convalescent COVID-19. Sequences were obtained from peripheral blood. CDR3 in DNA: TGTGCCAGCACCCCGAGGACAGGGAGGCAGCCCCAGCATTTT. This gives the protein CASTPRTGRQPQHF. The whole variable domain, remainder taken from reference TRBV2 and TRBJ1-5, is EPEVTQTPSHQVTQMGQEVILRCVPISNHLYFYWYRQILGQKVEFLVSFYNNEISEKSEIFDDQFSVERPDGSNFTLKIRSTKLEDSAMYFCASTPRTGRQPQHFGDGTRLSIL.